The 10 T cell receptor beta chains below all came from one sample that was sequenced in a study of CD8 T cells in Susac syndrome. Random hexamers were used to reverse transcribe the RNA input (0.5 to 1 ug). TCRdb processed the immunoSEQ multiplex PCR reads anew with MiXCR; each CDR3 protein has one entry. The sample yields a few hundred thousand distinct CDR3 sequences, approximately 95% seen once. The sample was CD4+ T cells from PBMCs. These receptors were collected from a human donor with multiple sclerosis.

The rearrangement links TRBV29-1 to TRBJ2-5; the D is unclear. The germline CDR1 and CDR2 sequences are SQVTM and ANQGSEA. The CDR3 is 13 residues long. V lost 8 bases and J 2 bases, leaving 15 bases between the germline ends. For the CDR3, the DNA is TGCAGCTTTCTAGGACCATCACAAGAGACCCAGTACTTC. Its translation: CSFLGPSQETQYF. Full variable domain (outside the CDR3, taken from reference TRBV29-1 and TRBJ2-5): SAVISQKPSRDICQRGTSLTIQCQVDSQVTMMFWYRQQPGQSLTLIATANQGSEATYESGFVIDKFPISRPNLTFSTLTVSNMSPEDSSIYLCSFLGPSQETQYFGPGTRLLVL.

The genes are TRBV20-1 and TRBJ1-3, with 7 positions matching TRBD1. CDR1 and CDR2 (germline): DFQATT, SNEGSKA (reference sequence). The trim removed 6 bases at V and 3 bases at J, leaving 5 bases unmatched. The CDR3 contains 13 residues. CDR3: CSAPTGVGNTIYF. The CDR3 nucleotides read TGCAGTGCACCCACAGGGGTTGGAAACACCATATATTTT.

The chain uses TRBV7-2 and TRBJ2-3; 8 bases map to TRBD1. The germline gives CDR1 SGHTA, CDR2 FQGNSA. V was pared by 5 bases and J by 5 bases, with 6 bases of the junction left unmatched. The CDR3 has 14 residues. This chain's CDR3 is CASSRGQGRDTQYF. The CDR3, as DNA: TGTGCCAGCAGCAGAGGACAGGGAAGAGATACGCAGTATTTT.

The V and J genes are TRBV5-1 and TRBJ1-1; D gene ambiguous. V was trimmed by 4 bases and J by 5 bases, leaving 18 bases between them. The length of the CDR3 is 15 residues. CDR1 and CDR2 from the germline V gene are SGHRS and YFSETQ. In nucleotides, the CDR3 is TGCGCCAGCAGCCTTCAGACTCCTCTGAGGACTGAAGCTTTCTTT. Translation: CASSLQTPLRTEAFF.

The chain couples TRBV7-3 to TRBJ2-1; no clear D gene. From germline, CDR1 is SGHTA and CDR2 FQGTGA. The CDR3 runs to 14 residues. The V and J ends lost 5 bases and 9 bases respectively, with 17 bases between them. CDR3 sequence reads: CASSPRNGHPEQFF. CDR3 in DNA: TGTGCCAGCAGCCCTAGAAACGGGCATCCTGAGCAGTTCTTC.

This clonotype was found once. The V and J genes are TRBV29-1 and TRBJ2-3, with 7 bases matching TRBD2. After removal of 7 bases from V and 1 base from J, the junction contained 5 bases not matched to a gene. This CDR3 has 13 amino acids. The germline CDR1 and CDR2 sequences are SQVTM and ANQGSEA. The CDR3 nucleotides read TGCAGCGGGGGAGGGCTGGGCACAGATACGCAGTATTTT. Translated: CSGGGLGTDTQYF.

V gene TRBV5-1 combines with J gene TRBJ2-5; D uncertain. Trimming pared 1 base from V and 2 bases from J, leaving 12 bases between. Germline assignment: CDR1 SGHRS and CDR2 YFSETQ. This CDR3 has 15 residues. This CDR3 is CASSLMPLRQETQYF. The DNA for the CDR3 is TGCGCCAGCAGCTTGATGCCCCTCAGACAAGAGACCCAGTACTTC. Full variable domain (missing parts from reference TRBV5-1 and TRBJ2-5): KAGVTQTPRYLIKTRGQQVTLSCSPISGHRSVSWYQQTPGQGLQFLFEYFSETQRNKGNFPGRFSGRQFSNSRSEMNVSTLELGDSALYLCASSLMPLRQETQYFGPGTRLLVL.

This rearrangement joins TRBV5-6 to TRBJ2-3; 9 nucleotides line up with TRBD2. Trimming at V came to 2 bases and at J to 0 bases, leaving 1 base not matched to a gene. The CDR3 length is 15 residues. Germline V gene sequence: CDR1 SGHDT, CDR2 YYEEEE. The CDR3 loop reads CASSFGLASTDTQYF. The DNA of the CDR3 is TGTGCCAGCAGCTTCGGACTAGCGAGCACAGATACGCAGTATTTT.

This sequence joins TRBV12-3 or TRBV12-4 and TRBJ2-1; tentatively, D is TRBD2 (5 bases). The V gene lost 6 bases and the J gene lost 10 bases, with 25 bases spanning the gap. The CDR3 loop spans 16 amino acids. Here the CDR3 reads CASRPGHGLYAVEQFF. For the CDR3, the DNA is TGTGCCAGCAGGCCGGGCCATGGACTTTACGCCGTAGAGCAGTTCTTC.

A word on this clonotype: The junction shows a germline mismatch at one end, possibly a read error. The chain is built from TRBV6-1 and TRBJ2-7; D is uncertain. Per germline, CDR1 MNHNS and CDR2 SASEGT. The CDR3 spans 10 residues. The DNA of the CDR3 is TGTGCCTGCAGCCGGCGCGAGCAGTACTTC. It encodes CACSRREQYF.